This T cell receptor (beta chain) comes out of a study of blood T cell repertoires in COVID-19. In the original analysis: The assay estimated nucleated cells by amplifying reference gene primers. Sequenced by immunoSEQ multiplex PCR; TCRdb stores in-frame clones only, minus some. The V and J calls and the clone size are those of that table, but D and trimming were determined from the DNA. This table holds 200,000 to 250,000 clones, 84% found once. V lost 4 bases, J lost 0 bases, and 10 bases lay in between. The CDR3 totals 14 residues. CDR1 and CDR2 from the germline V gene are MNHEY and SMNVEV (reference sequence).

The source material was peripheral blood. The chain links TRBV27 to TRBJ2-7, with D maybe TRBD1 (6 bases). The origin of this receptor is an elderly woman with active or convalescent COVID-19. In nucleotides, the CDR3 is TGTGCCAGCAGTTACCGGGACATCTCCTACGAGCAGTACTTC. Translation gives CASSYRDISYEQYF.